The sequence of this T cell receptor (beta chain) was determined in a study (dated by TCRdb to 2017 to 2019). The study in broad terms: The study used sequence and structural analyses to characterize human CD8+ TCR repertoires recognizing immunodominant viral antigens.

Based on the germline V gene, the CDR1 and CDR2 sequences are MDHEN and SYDVKM. Termini included, the CDR3 measures 17 amino acids. Regarding this clonotype: The antigen it binds to is not known. The CDR3 carries no conserved terminal phenylalanine or tryptophan, so it likely arises from a read error. Because the CDR3's place on the DNA is in doubt, the DNA is left out and the CDR3 is given as listed by TCRdb.

Sequencing used an Illumina HiSeq 2500. The public reads were run again by TCRdb, first through fastp at Q25 and then through MiXCR, and only productive beta chains were kept. Merged by CDR3 protein, the rows form single entries marked with the most common genes and DNA. The sample table lists about 970 distinct CDR3 sequences, around 26% of them with a count of one. The ten largest clones capture 39% of the sample. General findings and caveats noted by the study authors: The CD8+ TCR repertoires specific to different immunodominant viral antigens were reported to be highly diverse and distinct from one another.

The sequence derives from a male donor. Input material: CD8+ T cells (not recorded whether cultured). The sequence is built from TRBV28 and TRBJ2-7; the D call TRBD1 from the table was never checked on the DNA. The CDR3 corresponds to CASSLAPRRDRNYEQCL.